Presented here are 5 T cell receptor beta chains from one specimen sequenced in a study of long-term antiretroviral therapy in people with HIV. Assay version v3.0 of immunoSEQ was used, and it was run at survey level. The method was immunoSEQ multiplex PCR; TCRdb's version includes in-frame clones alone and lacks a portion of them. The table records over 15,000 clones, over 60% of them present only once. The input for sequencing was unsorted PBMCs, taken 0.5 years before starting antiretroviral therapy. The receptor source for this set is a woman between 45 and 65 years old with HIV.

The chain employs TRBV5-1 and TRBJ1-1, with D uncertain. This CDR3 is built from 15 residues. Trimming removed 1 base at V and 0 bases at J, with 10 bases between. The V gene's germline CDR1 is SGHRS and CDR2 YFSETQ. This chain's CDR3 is CASSLTAMMNTEAFF. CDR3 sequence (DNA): TGCGCCAGCAGCTTGACAGCAATGATGAACACTGAAGCTTTCTTT.

The DNA of the CDR3 is TGTGCCATCGGAACAGCCGGAAACACCATATATTTT. Its translation: CAIGTAGNTIYF. The genes are TRBV10-3 and TRBJ1-3; unclear D gene. Looked up from germline, CDR1 is ENHRY and CDR2 is SYGVKD. The CDR3 runs 12 residues. V lost 8 bases and J 4 bases, leaving 9 bases between the germline ends.

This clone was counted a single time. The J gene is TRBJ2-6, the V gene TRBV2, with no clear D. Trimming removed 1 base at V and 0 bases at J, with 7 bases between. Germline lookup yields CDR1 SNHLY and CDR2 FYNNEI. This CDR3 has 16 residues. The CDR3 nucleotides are TGTGCCAGCAGTGAAGAGGGTCGCTCTGGGGCCAACGTCCTGACTTTC. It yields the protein CASSEEGRSGANVLTF.

The CDR3 reads CASSLTGGYEQYF. As DNA, the CDR3 is TGTGCCAGCAGTTTAACAGGGGGCTACGAGCAGTACTTC. The chain joins TRBV27 to TRBJ2-7, with 8 bases identical to TRBD1. The CDR3 extends over 13 amino acids. V lost 2 bases and J lost 3; bases outside the gene matches: 0. The germline V gene has CDR1 MNHEY and CDR2 SMNVEV (reference sequence).

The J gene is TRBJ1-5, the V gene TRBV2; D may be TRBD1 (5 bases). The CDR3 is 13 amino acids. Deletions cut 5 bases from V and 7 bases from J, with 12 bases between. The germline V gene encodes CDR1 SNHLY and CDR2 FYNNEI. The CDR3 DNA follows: TGTGCCAGCAGTCGGACCAGGGACCAGCCCCAGCATTTT. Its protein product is CASSRTRDQPQHF.